This T cell receptor beta chain was captured by sequencing in a study of beta chain features in type 1 diabetes. Study conclusions and caveats: The naive, central memory and Treg TCRB repertoires looked more alike in patients than they did in healthy donors. VDJ junctions from patients with type 1 diabetes contained fewer insertions and more deletions.

Regarding this clone: What it recognizes is unknown.

Every bit of the isolated RNA underwent reverse transcription, so sequencing read expressed TCRB transcripts. Assay: immunoSEQ multiplex PCR; the TCRdb copy retains only in-frame clones and omits some. The table records under 450,000 clones, about 14% of them present only once. This CDR3 comprises 11 residues. V was pared by 8 bases and J by 11 bases, with 12 bases between. From germline, CDR1 is MGHDK and CDR2 SYGVNS. Via CD45RO/CCR7/CD25/CD127/CD95/CD27, cells of the CD4+ naive, central memory, regulatory and stem cell-like memory subsets were sorted. Sequencing used naive CD4+ T cells from blood. The V and J genes are TRBV25-1 and TRBJ1-4; D uncertain. This receptor was identified in a young man in good health. CDR3 loop: CASSLNHKLFF. As DNA, the CDR3 is TGTGCCAGCTCCTTGAACCATAAACTGTTTTTT.